This note documents a single T cell receptor (beta chain) sequence. This sample was taken from a study of blood T cell repertoires in COVID-19. The overall study: Spain, Italy and the United States supplied samples that represented acute and convalescent COVID-19. T cells, B-cell-depleted T cells, or PBMCs supplied cDNA or gDNA.

CDR1 and CDR2 (germline): SEHNR, FQNEAQ (reference sequence). Deletions cut 1 base from V and 1 base from J, with 13 bases between. There are 16 residues in the CDR3. Original processing notes: It was from reference gene primer amplification that nucleated cell counts were estimated. The repertoire was sequenced with immunoSEQ multiplex PCR; TCRdb's copy has only in-frame clones and lacks some. The D gene and trimming were derived from the DNA, and the V and J assignments and clone size from that table. The sample yields around 230,000 clones, 75% to 85% seen once. The sequence came from a woman aged 55-75 years with active or convalescent COVID-19. Sequenced material: peripheral blood. The genes are TRBV7-9 and TRBJ2-5; D not certain. The CDR3 bases are TGTGCCAGCAGCTTAGGGGTGGTGGGCATCCAAGAGACCCAGTACTTC. It codes for CASSLGVVGIQETQYF.